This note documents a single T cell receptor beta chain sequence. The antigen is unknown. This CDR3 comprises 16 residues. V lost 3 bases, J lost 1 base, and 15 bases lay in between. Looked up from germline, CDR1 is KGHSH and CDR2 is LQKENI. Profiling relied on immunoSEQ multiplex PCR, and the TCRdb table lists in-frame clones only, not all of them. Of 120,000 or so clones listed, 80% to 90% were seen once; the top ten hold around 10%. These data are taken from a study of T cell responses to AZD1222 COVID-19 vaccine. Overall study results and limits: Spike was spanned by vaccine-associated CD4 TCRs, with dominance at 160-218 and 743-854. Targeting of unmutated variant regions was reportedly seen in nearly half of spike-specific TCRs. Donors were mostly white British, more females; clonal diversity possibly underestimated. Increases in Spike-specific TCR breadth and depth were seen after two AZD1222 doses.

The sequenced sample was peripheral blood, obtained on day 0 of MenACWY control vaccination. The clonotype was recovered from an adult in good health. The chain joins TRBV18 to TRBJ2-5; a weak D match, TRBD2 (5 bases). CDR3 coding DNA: TGTGCCAGCTCACCGCTCCCGGGAACGGGCCAAGAGACCCAGTACTTC. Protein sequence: CASSPLPGTGQETQYF.